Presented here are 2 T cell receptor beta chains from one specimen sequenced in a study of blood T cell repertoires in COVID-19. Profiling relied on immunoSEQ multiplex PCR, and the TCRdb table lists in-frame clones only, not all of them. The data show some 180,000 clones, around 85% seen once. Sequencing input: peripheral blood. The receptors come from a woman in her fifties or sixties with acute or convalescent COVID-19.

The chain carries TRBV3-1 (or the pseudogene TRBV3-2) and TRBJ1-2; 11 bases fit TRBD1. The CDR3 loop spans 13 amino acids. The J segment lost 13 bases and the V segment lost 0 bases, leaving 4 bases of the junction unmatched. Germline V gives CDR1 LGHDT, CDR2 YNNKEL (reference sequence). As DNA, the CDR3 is TGTGCCAGCAGCCAAGACCCCGGGACAGGGGGCACCTTC. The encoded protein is CASSQDPGTGGTF.

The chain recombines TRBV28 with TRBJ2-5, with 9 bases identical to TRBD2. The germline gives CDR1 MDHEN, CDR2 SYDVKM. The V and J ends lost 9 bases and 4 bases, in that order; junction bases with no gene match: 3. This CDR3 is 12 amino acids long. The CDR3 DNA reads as TGTGCCAGTAGCGGGAGAGGAGAGACCCAGTACTTC. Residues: CASSGRGETQYF.